What follows are 20 T cell receptor beta chains derived from one specimen sequenced in a study of T cell responses to AZD1222 COVID-19 vaccine (dated by TCRdb to the early 2020s). The sample's time point, from its label and the paper: about 28 days (+/-7) after the second vaccine dose. Libraries were prepared through the immunoSEQ multiplex PCR assay. Sourced from immuneACCESS, this table was stored by TCRdb with only in-frame sequences that have V and J called. A share of the clones is absent; for the studies checked, an unresolved V gene accounts for under half, and the remainder has no known explanation. Here the sample has some 110,000 clones; approximately 92% occur a single time. The ten largest clones take up 35% to 50% of the sample. Sequenced material: peripheral blood, taken 28 days after the second AZD1222 dose. Receptors originate from an adult who received the AZD1222 COVID-19 vaccine.

The chain recombines TRBV4-1 with TRBJ1-1, with a tentative D call TRBD1 (5 bases). The CDR3 runs 16 residues. V shed 0 bases and J shed 0 bases, with 11 bases lying between them. The V gene's germline CDR1 is MGHRA and CDR2 YSYEKL. The CDR3 sequence: CASSQEKGLMNTEAFF. CDR3 coding DNA: TGCGCCAGCAGCCAAGAAAAGGGACTCATGAACACTGAAGCTTTCTTT.

The chain uses TRBV11-3 and TRBJ2-7; D is ambiguous. This CDR3 is 12 amino acids long. Germline V gene sequence: CDR1 SGHNT, CDR2 YENEEA. V was clipped by 0 bases and J by 8 bases, with 8 bases between them. The chain's CDR3 is CASSLDGEQQYF. CDR3 in DNA: TGTGCCAGCAGCTTAGATGGAGAACAGCAGTACTTC.

The chain joins TRBV30 to TRBJ1-6; no clear D gene. Germline V gene lookup returns CDR1 GTSNPN and CDR2 SVGIG (reference sequence). This CDR3 comprises 11 residues. The V and J ends lost 0 bases and 10 bases respectively, with 4 bases between them. In DNA form, the CDR3 reads TGTGCCTGGAGTGTAGGCTCACCCCTCCACTTT. This gives the protein CAWSVGSPLHF.

V is TRBV27 and J is TRBJ2-7; TRBD2 is a possible D gene (7 bases). Trimming took off 3 bases at V and 5 bases at J, with 20 bases between the two ends. The CDR3 contains 16 residues. Germline CDR1 is MNHEY and CDR2 is SMNVEV (reference sequence). CDR3 protein: CASSFRTGGSRNEQYF. The CDR3 region has the DNA TGTGCCAGCAGTTTCAGGACGGGGGGCTCCCGAAACGAGCAGTACTTC.

In its sample, this clone was seen a few times. The chain is built from TRBV27 and TRBJ2-7; TRBD1 is a possible D gene (6 bases). Trimming removed 4 bases from V and 2 bases from J, with 12 bases in between. The germline gives CDR1 MNHEY, CDR2 SMNVEV (reference sequence). The length of the CDR3 is 14 residues. The CDR3 DNA reads as TGTGCCAGCAGTTGGACAGCCGGAGCCTACGAGCAGTACTTC. It yields the protein CASSWTAGAYEQYF.

The J gene is TRBJ2-5, the V gene TRBV7-3, with 10 bases that match TRBD2. Germline trimming cut 5 bases from V and 4 bases from J; bases unmatched to any gene: 7. The CDR3 contains 15 residues. Per the germline V gene, CDR1 is SGHTA and CDR2 is FQGTGA. The CDR3, as DNA: TGTGCCAGCAGCCCGGGGCCTAGCGGGAGAGAGACCCAGTACTTC. Its translation is CASSPGPSGRETQYF.

This sequence joins TRBV12-3 or TRBV12-4 and TRBJ1-1; D perhaps matches TRBD1 (5 bases). V lost 7 bases and J lost 5, with 11 bases in between. The CDR3 length is 12 residues. The CDR3 bases are TGTGCCAGCATTGCAGGGATTACTGAAGCTTTCTTT. This encodes CASIAGITEAFF.

J is TRBJ1-1 and V is TRBV6-6; no clear D gene. CDR1 and CDR2 (germline): MNHNY, SVGAGI (reference sequence). The germline V and J ends were trimmed by 0 bases and 1 base, with 6 bases remaining between them. The CDR3 sequence is 14 residues long. In DNA form, the CDR3 reads TGTGCCAGCAGTTACTCGGGATCGAACACTGAAGCTTTCTTT. Residues: CASSYSGSNTEAFF.

The rearrangement links TRBV7-2 to TRBJ2-2; D gene ambiguous. Germline CDR1 reads SGHTA; CDR2 reads FQGNSA. The CDR3 is 14 residues long. Trimming removed 1 base from V and 1 base from J, with 4 bases in between. The CDR3 spells CASSLGWNTGELFF. The CDR3 DNA reads as TGTGCCAGCAGCTTAGGCTGGAACACCGGGGAGCTGTTTTTT.

V is TRBV27 and J is TRBJ2-5; D might be TRBD1 or TRBD2, each matching 7 bases. Between the trimmed V and J ends, which lost 3 bases and 5 bases, there was a span of 13 bases. The germline V gene encodes CDR1 MNHEY and CDR2 SMNVEV (reference sequence). The CDR3 spans 14 residues. CDR3 sequence: CASSFGAGQETQYF. The CDR3 bases are TGTGCCAGCAGTTTTGGAGCGGGACAGGAGACCCAGTACTTC.

The chain couples TRBV15 to TRBJ2-3; D gene ambiguous. This CDR3 is built from 10 residues. Germline CDR1 reads LNHNV; CDR2 reads YYDKDF (reference sequence). V lost 0 bases to trimming and J lost 14 bases, with 6 bases between them. CDR3: CATSRDKLYF. CDR3 in DNA: TGTGCCACCAGCAGAGATAAGTTGTATTTT.

CDR3 nucleotides: TGTGCCAGCAGCCCTCCCCCGGGAGCCGTTATCTATGGCTACACCTTC. Amino acids: CASSPPPGAVIYGYTF. This chain joins TRBV9 and TRBJ1-2; D remains unclear. V dropped 4 bases and J dropped 4 bases, with 20 bases sitting between them. The CDR3 is made up of 16 amino acids. Per the germline V gene, CDR1 is SGDLS and CDR2 is YYNGEE.

A single count supports this clone. The genes are TRBV6-1 and TRBJ1-5; D possibly corresponds to TRBD1 (6 bases). This CDR3 contains 13 residues. Germline loops: CDR1 MNHNS, CDR2 SASEGT. Between the trimmed V and J ends, which lost 9 bases and 5 bases, there was a span of 14 bases. The CDR3 is CASKDSWDQPQHF. The CDR3 DNA is TGTGCCAGTAAGGACAGTTGGGATCAGCCCCAGCATTTT.

V usage is TRBV20-1 and J usage is TRBJ1-1; no reliable D call. Trimming removed 3 bases at V and 1 base at J, with 6 bases between. The CDR3 runs 12 residues. The germline gives CDR1 DFQATT, CDR2 SNEGSKA (reference sequence). This chain's CDR3 is CSASPGNTEAFF. The CDR3 DNA follows: TGCAGTGCTAGTCCGGGGAACACTGAAGCTTTCTTT.

The chain combines TRBV5-5 with TRBJ1-4, with D unresolved. The CDR3 totals 14 residues. V gave up 6 bases and J gave up 0 bases, with 9 bases separating them. Germline assignment: CDR1 SGHKS and CDR2 YYEKEE (reference sequence). CDR3 in amino acids: CASTRLATNEKLFF. CDR3 nucleotide sequence: TGTGCCAGCACACGCCTAGCAACTAATGAAAAACTGTTTTTT.

The V gene is TRBV9, the J gene TRBJ1-6, with a tentative D call TRBD1 (5 bases). The V gene lost 3 bases and the J gene lost 4 bases, with 8 bases spanning the gap. This CDR3 comprises 14 residues. Germline CDR1 is SGDLS and CDR2 is YYNGEE. As DNA, the CDR3 is TGTGCCAGCAGCGGACAGACTTATAATTCACCCCTCCACTTT. This translates into CASSGQTYNSPLHF. Supplemented by reference TRBV9 and TRBJ1-6, the full variable domain reads DSGVTQTPKHLITATGQRVTLRCSPRSGDLSVYWYQQSLDQGLQFLIQYYNGEERAKGNILERFSAQQFPDLHSELNLSSLELGDSALYFCASSGQTYNSPLHFGNGTRLTVT.

The chain combines TRBV18 with TRBJ1-6, with 9 bases matching TRBD1. This CDR3 comprises 15 residues. CDR1 is KGHSH and CDR2 is LQKENI in the germline V gene. Unmatched junction bases numbered 6, after V lost 6 bases and J lost 6 bases. In nucleotides, the CDR3 is TGTGCCAGCTCGGCCGGGACAGGGACTAATTCACCCCTCCACTTT. Translated: CASSAGTGTNSPLHF.

The genes are TRBV4-2 and TRBJ2-7; D not certain. Trimming cost V 3 bases and J 5 bases, with 11 bases left between them. Germline V gives CDR1 LGHNA, CDR2 YNFKEQ. This CDR3 has 13 amino acids. CDR3 coding DNA: TGTGCCAGCAGCCAGAAGGGTTCAGACGAGCAGTACTTC. The encoded protein is CASSQKGSDEQYF.

CDR3 bases: TGTGCCAGCAGAGGCCGGGACAGTAATTCACCCCTCCACTTT. Amino acids: CASRGRDSNSPLHF. The rearrangement joins TRBV6-5 to TRBJ1-6; 7 bases match TRBD1. This CDR3 contains 14 residues. Germline V lookup: CDR1 MNHEY, CDR2 SVGAGI. Trimming at V came to 6 bases and at J to 6 bases, leaving 5 bases not matched to a gene.

The chain carries TRBV3-1 (or the pseudogene TRBV3-2) and TRBJ1-1; D call uncertain. Germline CDR1 and CDR2: LGHDT and YNNKEL (reference sequence). The CDR3 spans 14 residues. The V gene lost 4 bases and the J gene lost 0 bases, with 9 bases spanning the gap. The CDR3 protein is CASSLSGLNTEAFF. CDR3 nucleotide sequence: TGTGCCAGCAGCCTAAGTGGCTTGAACACTGAAGCTTTCTTT.